These T cell receptor beta chains were read from a single sample in a study of T cell responses to AZD1222 COVID-19 vaccine. TCRdb's table, derived via immunoSEQ multiplex PCR, lists solely in-frame clones and lacks some. The sample gives 150,000 to 200,000 clones, roughly 90% of which show up once; 1.6% is in the top ten. Sequences were derived from peripheral blood, sampled on day 0 of AZD1222 vaccination. The receptor source for this set is an adult in good health. Each CDR3 is given with its conserved first and last residue. The D gene is left open where the match is weak. Clone size, where shown, is once, few, many, or a class for clones that have expanded.

j_call v_call d_call clone_size cdr3_aa
TRBJ1-1 TRBV2 NA NA CASTGEGVTEAFF
TRBJ1-5 TRBV6-5 TRBD1 once CASRPDRAGGQPQHF
TRBJ1-3 TRBV29-1 NA NA CSVDLDLSGNTIYF
TRBJ2-2 TRBV18 TRBD1 NA CASSPQGATGELFF
TRBJ1-2 TRBV11-2 NA NA CASSYPGHLYGYTF
TRBJ2-2 TRBV24-1 TRBD1 NA CATSDSGTGQLGTGELFF
TRBJ1-6 TRBV30 NA NA CAWSPRGSSYNSPLHF
TRBJ2-7 TRBV29-1 NA once CSVEDQGEAYEQYF
TRBJ1-5 TRBV27 NA NA CASRRQPNQPQHF
TRBJ1-3 TRBV4-2 TRBD1 NA CASSLTDRGRGNTIYF
TRBJ2-7 TRBV20-1 TRBD1 NA CSAGDSYEQYF
TRBJ2-2 TRBV4-1 TRBD1 NA CASTREGQGASNTGELFF
TRBJ1-2 TRBV2 TRBD1 NA CAGTGQGISHYGYTF
TRBJ1-6 TRBV7-8 TRBD1 NA CASSIRQGGPSYNSPLHF
TRBJ1-5 TRBV6-1 NA few CASSEGKLPPQHF
TRBJ2-7 TRBV4-1 TRBD2 NA CASSATSGSSYEQYF
TRBJ2-7 TRBV10-1 TRBD2 NA CASSESTSGSYEQYF
TRBJ1-2 TRBV6-6 NA NA CASSTLGTAKSYGYTF
TRBJ1-5 TRBV3-1/TRBV3-2 TRBD1 NA CASSRGQGWSNQPQHF
TRBJ1-1 TRBV28 NA NA CASSSTENTEAFF
TRBJ1-3 TRBV5-5 NA once CASSPLTGSGNTIYF
TRBJ2-5 TRBV7-9 NA NA CASSLAGTRQETQYF
TRBJ1-2 TRBV10-3 TRBD1 NA CAISEDRDYGYTF
TRBJ2-1 TRBV4-3 TRBD2 once CASSHPIGRGAYNEQFF
TRBJ2-2 TRBV6-1 NA NA CASSEGQYTGELFF
TRBJ1-4 TRBV6-1 TRBD1 NA CASSELDRDEKLFF
TRBJ2-7 TRBV7-8 NA NA CASSLVWDGSYEQYF
TRBJ2-3 TRBV11-2 TRBD1 few CASSPGRDRLSQYF
TRBJ1-1 TRBV4-1 NA once CASSQGDLMNTEAFF
TRBJ1-1 TRBV4-2 NA NA CASSPQKGRGNTEAFF
TRBJ1-2 TRBV27 NA NA CASSDGFRAYGYTF
TRBJ1-1 TRBV12-3/TRBV12-4 NA NA CASILRENTEAFF
TRBJ2-1 TRBV15 NA NA CATSRDREPYNEQFF
TRBJ2-3 TRBV6-6 NA once CASSYVLRTDTQYF
TRBJ1-1 TRBV7-2 NA NA CASSLTANTEAFF
TRBJ1-5 TRBV2 NA NA CASTQGRGNQPQHF
TRBJ1-4 TRBV5-1 NA once CASSSSGATNEKLFF
TRBJ2-3 TRBV6-1 TRBD2 NA CASRELAGADTQYF
TRBJ1-2 TRBV5-6 NA NA CASTLRIQYGYTF
TRBJ1-4 TRBV2 NA NA CASSAMSTNEKLFF
TRBJ1-2 TRBV15 NA NA CATSGGLSGGYTF
TRBJ2-3 TRBV7-2 NA NA CASSLVGGLTDTQYF
TRBJ2-5 TRBV2 TRBD1 NA CASRGQGARGETQYF
TRBJ2-5 TRBV14 NA NA CASSQDHETGRETQYF
TRBJ1-1 TRBV5-1 NA NA CASRFQVMNTEAFF
TRBJ2-7 TRBV7-7 NA NA CASSPGDDPILEQYF
TRBJ2-7 TRBV19 TRBD1 NA CASSRQGLYYEQYF
TRBJ1-1 TRBV18 NA NA CASSPFSSENTEAFF
TRBJ1-2 TRBV30 NA NA CAWSGGLGGYTF
TRBJ1-2 TRBV6-5 TRBD1 NA CASSLQGHGYTF
TRBJ2-1 TRBV12-3/TRBV12-4 NA NA CASSSRQEQFF
TRBJ2-5 TRBV7-6 NA NA CASSLRAVQETQYF
TRBJ2-2 TRBV6-2/TRBV6-3 NA NA CASSYRDPRVGELFF
TRBJ1-6 TRBV7-3 NA NA CASSLGGVGSPLHF
TRBJ1-4 TRBV11-2 NA NA CASSSLMGHEKLFF